The rows below give T cell receptor beta chains drawn from one sample of a study of PD-L1 blockade in urothelial cancer. Some clones are missing from TCRdb's copy, which holds only in-frame ones; the method was immunoSEQ multiplex PCR. The repertoire holds approximately 71,000 clones, with roughly 84% as singletons. Material: PBMCs, obtained around atezolizumab (anti-PD-L1) treatment. The receptors were sampled from a woman aged 70-85 years with urothelial cancer. CDR3s leave out the opening cysteine and the closing phenylalanine or tryptophan.

CDR3	V	J
ASSTFFLGVRETQY	TRBV5-6	TRBJ2-5
ASSPFTGTENEKLF	TRBV18	TRBJ1-4
ASQEPGQGRETQY	TRBV6-1	TRBJ2-5
ASTGGAQPQH	TRBV2	TRBJ1-5
ASSLTSGTSYEQY	TRBV5-1	TRBJ2-7
ASSRTGGTEAF	TRBV11-2	TRBJ1-1
AWSVGGMSYEQY	TRBV30	TRBJ2-7
ASSHALAGGRGEQY	TRBV6-6	TRBJ2-7
ASQGAGGRTDTQY	TRBV28	TRBJ2-3
ASSSGTASTDTQY	TRBV19	TRBJ2-3
AISAPGQNYGYT	TRBV10-3	TRBJ1-2
ASSMGQGQPQH	TRBV19	TRBJ1-5
ASSDTSGLSYEQY	TRBV28	TRBJ2-7
ASSLNGGAQETQY	TRBV7-2	TRBJ2-5
ASRDVGLSNQPQH	TRBV6-1	TRBJ1-5
ASSLITAPGANVLT	TRBV4-1	TRBJ2-6
ASSDISLDRYNEQF	TRBV2	TRBJ2-1
AVDGGGNTIY	TRBV11-2	TRBJ1-3
ASSLGTATNEKLF	TRBV5-4	TRBJ1-4
ASSEYRVYEQY	TRBV6-1	TRBJ2-7
ASSLFRTGTDYGYT	TRBV5-1	TRBJ1-2
ASSTGTEMSPLH	TRBV19	TRBJ1-6
ASSLGGLAQETQY	TRBV5-6	TRBJ2-5
ASSRQRLSGFVYQETQY	TRBV4-1	TRBJ2-5
ASSPPGGRGTDTQY	TRBV10-1	TRBJ2-3
ASSYGPNTEAF	TRBV6-6	TRBJ1-1
ASTPAGGYEKLF	TRBV25-1	TRBJ1-4
ASTGIVLFTKDYYEQY	TRBV25-1	TRBJ2-7
ASSEWSSYEQY	TRBV2	TRBJ2-7
ASSYGDRGRPT	TRBV6-6	TRBJ1-2
ASRDELRGGEQY	TRBV6-6	TRBJ2-7
ASRSIIGGPDTQY	TRBV5-1	TRBJ2-3
ASSLGLASSINEQF	TRBV5-1	TRBJ2-1
AVLKSWNTEAF	TRBV19	TRBJ1-1
ASSDPNQPQH	TRBV2	TRBJ1-5
ASRRDRVVTEKLF	TRBV5-1	TRBJ1-4
ASSSVGQGETNEKLF	TRBV13	TRBJ1-4
AISAGLAGDNEQF	TRBV10-3	TRBJ2-1
AWEPSSYNEQF	TRBV30	TRBJ2-1
ASSLALTDYNEQF	TRBV27	TRBJ2-1
ASSGGVSGGQETQY	TRBV2	TRBJ2-5
VSSLGPGQGQETQY	TRBV7-2	TRBJ2-5
AWSVAAGTLFSYEQY	TRBV30	TRBJ2-7